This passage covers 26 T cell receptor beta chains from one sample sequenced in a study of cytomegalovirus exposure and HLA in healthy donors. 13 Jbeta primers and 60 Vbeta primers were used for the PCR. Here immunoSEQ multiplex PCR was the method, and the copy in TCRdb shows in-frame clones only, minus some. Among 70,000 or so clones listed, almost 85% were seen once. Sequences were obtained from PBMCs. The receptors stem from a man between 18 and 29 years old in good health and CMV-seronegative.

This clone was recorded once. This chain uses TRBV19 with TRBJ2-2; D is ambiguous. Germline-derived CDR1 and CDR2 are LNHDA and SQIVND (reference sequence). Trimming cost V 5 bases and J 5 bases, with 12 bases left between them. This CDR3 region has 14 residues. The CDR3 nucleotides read TGTGCCAGTAGTTCCCAACAGCCTACCGGGGAGCTGTTTTTT. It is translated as CASSSQQPTGELFF.

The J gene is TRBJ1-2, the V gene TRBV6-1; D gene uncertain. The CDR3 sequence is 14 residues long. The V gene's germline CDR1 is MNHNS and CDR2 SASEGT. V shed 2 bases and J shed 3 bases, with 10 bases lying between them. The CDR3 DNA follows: TGTGCCAGCAGTGAATTGCGGGCTTACTATGGCTACACCTTC. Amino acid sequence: CASSELRAYYGYTF.

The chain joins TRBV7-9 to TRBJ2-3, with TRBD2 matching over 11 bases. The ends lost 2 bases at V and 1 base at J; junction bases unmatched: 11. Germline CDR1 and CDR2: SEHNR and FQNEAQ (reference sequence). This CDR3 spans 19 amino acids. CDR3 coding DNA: TGTGCCAGCAGCTTAACCCTAGCGGGGGGTACCACCGGCACAGATACGCAGTATTTT. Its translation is CASSLTLAGGTTGTDTQYF. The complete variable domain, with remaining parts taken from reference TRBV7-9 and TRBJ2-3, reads DTGVSQNPRHKITKRGQNVTFRCDPISEHNRLYWYRQTLGQGPEFLTYFQNEAQLEKSRLLSDRFSAERPKGSFSTLEIQRTEQGDSAMYLCASSLTLAGGTTGTDTQYFGPGTRLTVL.

The CDR3 spells CASSQALLAGGIRQADTQYF. The DNA for the CDR3 is TGTGCCAGCAGCCAAGCTCTCCTAGCGGGAGGGATACGGCAAGCGGATACGCAGTATTTT. The chain joins TRBV4-2 to TRBJ2-3, with 12 bases matching TRBD2. The germline V gene has CDR1 LGHNA and CDR2 YNFKEQ. Trimming took 1 base from V and 6 from J; bases not matched to a gene: 17. This CDR3 is built from 20 residues.

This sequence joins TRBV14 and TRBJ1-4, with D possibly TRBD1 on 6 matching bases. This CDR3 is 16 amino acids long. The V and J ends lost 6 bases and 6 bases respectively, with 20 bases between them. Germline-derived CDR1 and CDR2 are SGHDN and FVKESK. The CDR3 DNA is TGTGCCAGCAGTCGTGGCGGGGGGGCAGTTGATGAAAAACTGTTTTTT. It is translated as CASSRGGGAVDEKLFF.

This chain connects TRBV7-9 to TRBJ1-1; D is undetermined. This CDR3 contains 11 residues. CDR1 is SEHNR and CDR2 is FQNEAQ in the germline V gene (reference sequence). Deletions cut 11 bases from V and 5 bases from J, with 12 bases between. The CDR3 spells CALRLSTEAFF. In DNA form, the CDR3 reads TGTGCCCTCAGGCTCTCGACTGAAGCTTTCTTT. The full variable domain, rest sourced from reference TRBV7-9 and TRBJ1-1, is DTGVSQNPRHKITKRGQNVTFRCDPISEHNRLYWYRQTLGQGPEFLTYFQNEAQLEKSRLLSDRFSAERPKGSFSTLEIQRTEQGDSAMYLCALRLSTEAFFGQGTRLTVV.

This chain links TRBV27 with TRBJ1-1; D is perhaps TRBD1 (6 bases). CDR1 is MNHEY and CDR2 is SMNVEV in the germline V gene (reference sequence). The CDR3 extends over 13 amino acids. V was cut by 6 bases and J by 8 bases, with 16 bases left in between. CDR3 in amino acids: CASSNPLTGEAFF. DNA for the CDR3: TGTGCCAGCAGCAACCCATTGACAGGAGAAGCTTTCTTT.

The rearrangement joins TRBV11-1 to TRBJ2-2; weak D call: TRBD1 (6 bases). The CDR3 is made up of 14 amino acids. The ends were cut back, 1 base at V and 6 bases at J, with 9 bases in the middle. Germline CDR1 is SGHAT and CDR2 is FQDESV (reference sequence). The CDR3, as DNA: TGTGCCAGCAGCTTAGGGACAGTGTCCGGGGAGCTGTTTTTT. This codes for CASSLGTVSGELFF.

CDR3 amino acids: CACWRDGPNQPQHF. In nucleotides, the CDR3 is TGCGCCTGCTGGAGGGACGGACCCAATCAGCCCCAGCATTTT. The genes are TRBV10-1 and TRBJ1-5; weak D call: TRBD1 (5 bases). V shed 11 bases and J shed 3 bases, with 17 bases lying between them. The CDR3 extends over 14 amino acids. Per germline, CDR1 WNHNN and CDR2 SYGVQD (reference sequence).

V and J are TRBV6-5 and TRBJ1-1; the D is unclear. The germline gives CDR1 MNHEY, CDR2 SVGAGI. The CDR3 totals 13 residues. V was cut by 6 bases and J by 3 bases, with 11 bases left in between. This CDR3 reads CASSDTDDTEAFF. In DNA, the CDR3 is TGTGCCAGCAGCGATACAGACGACACTGAAGCTTTCTTT.

CDR3 sequence: CASSHTGFGYGYTF. The CDR3 DNA sequence: TGTGCCAGCAGTCATACAGGGTTTGGCTATGGCTACACCTTC. The chain carries TRBV6-1 and TRBJ1-2; TRBD1 might be the D (6 bases). Trimming cost V 5 bases and J 4 bases, with 14 bases left between them. This CDR3 is built from 14 residues. The germline gives CDR1 MNHNS, CDR2 SASEGT.

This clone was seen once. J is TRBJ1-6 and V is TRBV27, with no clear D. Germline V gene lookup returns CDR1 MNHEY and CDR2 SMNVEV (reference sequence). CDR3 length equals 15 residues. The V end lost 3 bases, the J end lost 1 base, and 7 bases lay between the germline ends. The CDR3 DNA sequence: TGTGCCAGCAGTTTCCCCAGGTCCTATAATTCACCCCTCCACTTT. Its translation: CASSFPRSYNSPLHF.

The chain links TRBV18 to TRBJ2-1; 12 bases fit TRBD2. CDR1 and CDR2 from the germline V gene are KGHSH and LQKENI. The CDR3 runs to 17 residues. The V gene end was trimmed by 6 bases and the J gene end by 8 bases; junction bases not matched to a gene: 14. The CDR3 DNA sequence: TGTGCCAGCTCCCTGTTCATGGCTAGCGGGAGGGAGGATGAGCAGTTCTTC. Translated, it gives CASSLFMASGREDEQFF.

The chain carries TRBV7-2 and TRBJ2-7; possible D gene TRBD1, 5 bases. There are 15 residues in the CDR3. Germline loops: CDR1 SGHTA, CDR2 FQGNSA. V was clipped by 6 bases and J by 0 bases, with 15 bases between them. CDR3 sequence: CASSQRQTLSYEQYF. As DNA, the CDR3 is TGTGCCAGCAGTCAAAGACAGACCCTCTCCTACGAGCAGTACTTC.

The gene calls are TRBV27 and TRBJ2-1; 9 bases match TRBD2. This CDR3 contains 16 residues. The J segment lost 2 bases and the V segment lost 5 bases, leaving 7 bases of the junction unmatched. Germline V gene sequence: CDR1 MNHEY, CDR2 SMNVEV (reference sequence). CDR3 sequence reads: CASSVTTSGTYNEQFF. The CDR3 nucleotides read TGTGCCAGCAGTGTCACGACTAGCGGAACCTACAATGAGCAGTTCTTC.

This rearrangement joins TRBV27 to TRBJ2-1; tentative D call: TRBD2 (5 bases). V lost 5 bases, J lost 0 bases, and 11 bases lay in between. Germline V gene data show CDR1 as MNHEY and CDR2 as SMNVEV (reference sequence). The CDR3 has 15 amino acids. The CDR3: CASSNLGSSYNEQFF. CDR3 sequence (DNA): TGTGCCAGCAGTAATCTGGGGAGCTCCTACAATGAGCAGTTCTTC.

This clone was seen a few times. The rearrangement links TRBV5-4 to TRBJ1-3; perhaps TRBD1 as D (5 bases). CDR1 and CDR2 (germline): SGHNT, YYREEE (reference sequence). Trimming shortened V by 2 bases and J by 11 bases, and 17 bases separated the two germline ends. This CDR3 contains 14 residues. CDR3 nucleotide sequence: TGTGCCAGCAGCTTCGGGACTCCTTCGGGGGCCATATATTTT. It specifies CASSFGTPSGAIYF.

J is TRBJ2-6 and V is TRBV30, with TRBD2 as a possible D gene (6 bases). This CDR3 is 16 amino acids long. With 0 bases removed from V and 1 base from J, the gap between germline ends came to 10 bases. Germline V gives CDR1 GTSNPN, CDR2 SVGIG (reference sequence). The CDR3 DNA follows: TGTGCCTGGAGTGTACTACGGGGGTCTGGGGCCAACGTCCTGACTTTC. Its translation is CAWSVLRGSGANVLTF.

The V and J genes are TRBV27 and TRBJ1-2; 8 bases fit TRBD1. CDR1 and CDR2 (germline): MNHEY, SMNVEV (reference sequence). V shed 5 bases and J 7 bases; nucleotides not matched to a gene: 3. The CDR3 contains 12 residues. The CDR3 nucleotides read TGTGCCAGCAGTACAACAGGGGGTGGCTACACCTTC. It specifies CASSTTGGGYTF.

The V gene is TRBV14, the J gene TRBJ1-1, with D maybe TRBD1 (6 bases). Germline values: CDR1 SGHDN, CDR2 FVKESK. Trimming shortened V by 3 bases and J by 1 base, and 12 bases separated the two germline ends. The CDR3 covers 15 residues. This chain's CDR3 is CASSQTGHPNTEAFF. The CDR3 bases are TGTGCCAGCAGCCAGACGGGACACCCGAACACTGAAGCTTTCTTT.

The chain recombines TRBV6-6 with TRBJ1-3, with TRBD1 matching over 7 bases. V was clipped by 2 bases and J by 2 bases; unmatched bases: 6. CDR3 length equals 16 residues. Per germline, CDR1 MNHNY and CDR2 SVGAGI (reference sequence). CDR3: CASSYLETGTGNTIYF. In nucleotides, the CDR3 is TGTGCCAGCAGTTACCTCGAGACAGGGACTGGAAACACCATATATTTT.

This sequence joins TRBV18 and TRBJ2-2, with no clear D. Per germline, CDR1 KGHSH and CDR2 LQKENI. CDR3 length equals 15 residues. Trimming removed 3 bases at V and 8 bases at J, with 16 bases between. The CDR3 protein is CASSPGSTRRGELFF. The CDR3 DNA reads TGTGCCAGCTCACCCGGGTCGACTCGGCGAGGGGAGCTGTTTTTT.

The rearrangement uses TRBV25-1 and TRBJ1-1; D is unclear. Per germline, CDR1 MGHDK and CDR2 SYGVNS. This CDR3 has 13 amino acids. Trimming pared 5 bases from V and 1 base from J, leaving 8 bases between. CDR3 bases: TGTGCCAGCAGTAGCCCCTGGAACACTGAAGCTTTCTTT. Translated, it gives CASSSPWNTEAFF.

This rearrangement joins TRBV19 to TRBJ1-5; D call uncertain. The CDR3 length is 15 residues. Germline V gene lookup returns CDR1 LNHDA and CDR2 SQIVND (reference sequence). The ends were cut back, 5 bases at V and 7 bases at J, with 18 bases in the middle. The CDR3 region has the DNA TGTGCCAGTAGTGCTCGATCGACCCGCGGGCAGCCCCAGCATTTT. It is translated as CASSARSTRGQPQHF. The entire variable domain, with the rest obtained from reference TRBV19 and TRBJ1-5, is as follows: DGGITQSPKYLFRKEGQNVTLSCEQNLNHDAMYWYRQDPGQGLRLIYYSQIVNDFQKGDIAEGYSVSREKKESFPLTVTSAQKNPTAFYLCASSARSTRGQPQHFGDGTRLSIL.

The CDR3 nucleotides are TGTGCCAGCAGACTCGACAGGGCGGCCGGGGAGCTGTTTTTT. Translation: CASRLDRAAGELFF. The V gene is TRBV2, the J gene TRBJ2-2; 7 positions match TRBD1. Germline CDR1 is SNHLY and CDR2 is FYNNEI. The CDR3 totals 14 residues. The V gene end was trimmed by 6 bases and the J gene end by 6 bases; junction bases not matched to a gene: 7.

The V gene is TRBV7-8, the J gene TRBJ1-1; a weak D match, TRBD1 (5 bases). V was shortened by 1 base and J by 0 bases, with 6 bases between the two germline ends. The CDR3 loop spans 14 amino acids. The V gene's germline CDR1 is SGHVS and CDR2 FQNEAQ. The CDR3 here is CASSLEGLNTEAFF. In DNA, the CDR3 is TGTGCCAGCAGCTTAGAGGGGCTGAACACTGAAGCTTTCTTT.